Below, 32 T cell receptor beta chains from the same sample are listed, as sequenced in a study of blood T cell repertoires in COVID-19. Repertoires were generated with immunoSEQ multiplex PCR, while TCRdb's copy carries only in-frame clones and drops some. The table has some 80,000 clones, approximately 85% seen once. The sample comprised peripheral blood. The receptors shown here come from a man in his fifties or sixties with COVID-19, enrolled during active disease.

The chain combines TRBV9 with TRBJ1-5, with 10 nucleotides matching TRBD1. The CDR3 is made up of 16 amino acids. The junction had 11 bases not matched to a gene; V was cut back by 4 bases and J by 7 bases. The germline V gene encodes CDR1 SGDLS and CDR2 YYNGEE. CDR3 sequence (DNA): TGTGCCAGCAGCCCTACGAACCGGGACAGGGGCCAGCCCCAGCATTTT. Translated: CASSPTNRDRGQPQHF.

J is TRBJ1-2 and V is TRBV12-3 or TRBV12-4; 7 bases align to TRBD1. V gave up 6 bases and J gave up 3 bases; unmatched junction bases: 4. CDR3 length: 13 residues. The CDR3 DNA follows: TGTGCCAGCAGATCTACAGGGGACTATGGCTACACCTTC. Protein: CASRSTGDYGYTF.

V gene TRBV7-9 combines with J gene TRBJ1-5, with 7 positions matching TRBD1. The J segment lost 3 bases and the V segment lost 4 bases, leaving 3 bases of the junction unmatched. This CDR3 has 14 residues. Germline V gene sequence: CDR1 SEHNR, CDR2 FQNEAQ (reference sequence). The CDR3 is CASSSDRDNQPQHF. The CDR3 nucleotides read TGTGCCAGCAGCTCCGACAGGGACAATCAGCCCCAGCATTTT.

This chain joins TRBV7-2 and TRBJ1-2; a weak D match, TRBD1 (6 bases). The CDR3 is made up of 12 amino acids. In germline, CDR1 is SGHTA, CDR2 FQGNSA. V was shortened by 6 bases and J by 8 bases, with 13 bases between the two germline ends. CDR3 residues: CASRVGQGGYTF. The CDR3 DNA reads TGTGCCAGCAGGGTAGGGCAGGGGGGCTACACCTTC.

This clone is termed medium-sized (0.01 to 0.1%). The chain links TRBV6-2 or TRBV6-3 to TRBJ2-2; no firm D call. The CDR3 length is 13 residues. V lost 4 bases, J lost 3 bases, and 6 bases lay in between. Germline V gene data show CDR1 as MNHEY and CDR2 as SVGEGT. Written as DNA, the CDR3 is TGTGCCAGCAGTTTGTCCGACACCGGGGAGCTGTTTTTT. Translated, it gives CASSLSDTGELFF.

This chain links TRBV4-1 with TRBJ1-3; D possibly corresponds to TRBD1 (5 bases). The CDR3 covers 15 residues. Germline V gene lookup returns CDR1 MGHRA and CDR2 YSYEKL. V was trimmed by 4 bases and J by 1 base, leaving 11 bases between them. In DNA form, the CDR3 reads TGCGCCAGCAGCCTCGAGACAGATTCTGGAAACACCATATATTTT. Translated, it gives CASSLETDSGNTIYF.

This chain links TRBV2 with TRBJ1-5; 9 positions agree with TRBD1. Unmatched junction bases numbered 7, after V lost 5 bases and J lost 2 bases. CDR3 length equals 16 residues. The germline V gene has CDR1 SNHLY and CDR2 FYNNEI. CDR3 amino acids: CASSRQTGGGNQPQHF. The CDR3 DNA reads TGTGCCAGCAGTCGCCAAACAGGGGGCGGCAATCAGCCCCAGCATTTT.

This chain uses TRBV5-1 with TRBJ1-4; TRBD1 aligns across 7 bases. Germline assignment: CDR1 SGHRS and CDR2 YFSETQ. The CDR3 covers 16 residues. The J segment lost 8 bases and the V segment lost 1 base, leaving 11 bases of the junction unmatched. For the CDR3, the DNA is TGCGCCAGCAGCTTGACCGGGAATGAGGGGGCGGAAAAACTGTTTTTT. Encoded protein: CASSLTGNEGAEKLFF. The whole variable domain, remainder taken from reference TRBV5-1 and TRBJ1-4, is KAGVTQTPRYLIKTRGQQVTLSCSPISGHRSVSWYQQTPGQGLQFLFEYFSETQRNKGNFPGRFSGRQFSNSRSEMNVSTLELGDSALYLCASSLTGNEGAEKLFFGSGTQLSVL.

The V call is TRBV28, the J call TRBJ1-4; tentative D call: TRBD1 (5 bases). This CDR3 is 14 amino acids long. V was clipped by 7 bases and J by 6 bases, with 15 bases between them. The V gene's germline CDR1 is MDHEN and CDR2 SYDVKM. DNA of the CDR3: TGTGCCAGCAAGAATCGGGGGAGGGATGAAAAACTGTTTTTT. Translating it yields CASKNRGRDEKLFF.

The J gene is TRBJ1-1, the V gene TRBV7-9, with D possibly matching TRBD1 (5 bases). Trimming pared 5 bases from V and 7 bases from J, leaving 23 bases between. Germline V CDR1 and CDR2: SEHNR, FQNEAQ (reference sequence). This CDR3 has 16 residues. The CDR3 spells CASSTRTGVGSSEAFF. CDR3 nucleotides: TGTGCCAGCAGCACCCGAACGGGGGTGGGTAGCAGTGAAGCTTTCTTT.

Concerning this clone itself: Sequence at one end of the junction differs from germline and may be a read error. The chain carries TRBV3-1 (or the pseudogene TRBV3-2) and TRBJ1-2; D might be TRBD1 (5 bases). The germline CDR1 and CDR2 sequences are LGHDT and YNNKEL (reference sequence). CDR3 size: 19 residues. CDR3 sequence (DNA): TGTGCCAGCAGTCAAGGAGACCCGGGACTCCCGCCGTCTCACTATGGCTACACCTTC. Encoded protein: CASSQGDPGLPPSHYGYTF.

This clone turned up a few times. The CDR3 sequence: CASSRDRNYGYTF. The CDR3 bases are TGTGCCAGCAGCCGTGACAGGAACTATGGCTACACCTTC. The chain employs TRBV6-5 and TRBJ1-2; D is possibly TRBD1 (6 bases). With 6 bases removed from V and 2 bases from J, the gap between germline ends came to 10 bases. Germline V gene data show CDR1 as MNHEY and CDR2 as SVGAGI. The length of the CDR3 is 13 residues.

The genes are TRBV4-1 and TRBJ1-2, with 7 positions matching TRBD1. Unmatched junction bases numbered 15, after V lost 1 base and J lost 4 bases. This CDR3 is 18 amino acids long. CDR1 is MGHRA, CDR2 YSYEKL, per germline. The CDR3 DNA sequence: TGCGCCAGCAGCCAAGGAACGTCGTGGGACAGCGCCCCCTATGGCTACACCTTC. Its protein product is CASSQGTSWDSAPYGYTF.

This chain connects TRBV6-2 or TRBV6-3 to TRBJ2-7; 9 nucleotides line up with TRBD2. Germline CDR1 and CDR2: MNHEY and SVGEGT. The CDR3 contains 14 residues. V dropped 0 bases and J dropped 4; count of bases not matched to a gene: 1. The DNA for the CDR3 is TGTGCCAGCAGTTACTCTAGCGGGAGTTACGAGCAGTACTTC. As protein: CASSYSSGSYEQYF.

The V call is TRBV29-1, the J call TRBJ2-3; D unclear. Trimming cost V 4 bases and J 2 bases, with 7 bases left between them. This CDR3 comprises 12 residues. Germline-derived CDR1 and CDR2 are SQVTM and ANQGSEA. The CDR3 DNA reads as TGCAGCGTTGTTACCTACACAGATACGCAGTATTTT. Protein: CSVVTYTDTQYF.

V usage is TRBV5-1 and J usage is TRBJ1-2; TRBD1 matches 8 bases. The CDR3 covers 14 residues. Germline V CDR1 and CDR2: SGHRS, YFSETQ. The V segment lost 8 bases and the J segment 7 bases; nucleotides outside the gene matches: 13. The CDR3 sequence is CASTHPDRDSGYTF. CDR3 DNA: TGCGCCAGTACCCACCCGGACAGGGATAGTGGCTACACCTTC. Full variable domain (remainder filled in from reference TRBV5-1 and TRBJ1-2): KAGVTQTPRYLIKTRGQQVTLSCSPISGHRSVSWYQQTPGQGLQFLFEYFSETQRNKGNFPGRFSGRQFSNSRSEMNVSTLELGDSALYLCASTHPDRDSGYTFGSGTRLTVV.

The chain carries TRBV6-5 and TRBJ1-1; 7 nucleotides align to TRBD1. After removal of 4 bases from V and 4 bases from J, the junction contained 6 bases not matched to a gene. The germline V gene has CDR1 MNHEY and CDR2 SVGAGI. CDR3 size: 14 residues. Here the CDR3 reads CASSSGQAGTEAFF. In DNA form, the CDR3 reads TGTGCCAGCAGTTCCGGACAGGCGGGCACTGAAGCTTTCTTT.

The CDR3 bases are TGCGCCAGCACCCAAGGACAGGGGCCCTACGAGCAGTACTTC. It specifies CASTQGQGPYEQYF. The chain is built from TRBV5-1 and TRBJ2-7, with 9 bases that match TRBD1. Germline lookup yields CDR1 SGHRS and CDR2 YFSETQ. V shed 6 bases, J shed 2 bases, and the junction held 6 bases outside the gene matches. The CDR3 is 14 amino acids.

The V and J genes are TRBV6-5 and TRBJ1-2; 7 bases are a match to TRBD1. The junction had 2 bases not matched to a gene; V was cut back by 4 bases and J by 3 bases. CDR3 size: 13 residues. Germline CDR1 MNHEY, CDR2 SVGAGI. CDR3 protein: CASSFTGDYGYTF. The DNA for the CDR3 is TGTGCCAGCAGTTTCACAGGGGACTATGGCTACACCTTC.

This chain uses TRBV4-1 with TRBJ1-5; D perhaps matches TRBD1 (5 bases). From germline, CDR1 is MGHRA and CDR2 YSYEKL. V shed 2 bases and J shed 4 bases, with 6 bases lying between them. The CDR3 is made up of 13 amino acids. CDR3 in DNA: TGCGCCAGCAGCCAATCAGGGAATCAGCCCCAGCATTTT. Protein: CASSQSGNQPQHF.

This chain joins TRBV6-6 and TRBJ2-2; the match to TRBD1 covers 8 bases. The V and J ends lost 2 bases and 5 bases, in that order; junction bases with no gene match: 7. The CDR3 sequence is 16 residues long. Germline V gives CDR1 MNHNY, CDR2 SVGAGI (reference sequence). The CDR3 sequence is CASSYAGQGRTGELFF. The DNA of the CDR3 is TGTGCCAGCAGTTACGCCGGACAGGGTAGGACCGGGGAGCTGTTTTTT.

This chain joins TRBV3-1 (or the pseudogene TRBV3-2) and TRBJ1-6, with D maybe TRBD1 (5 bases). The length of the CDR3 is 14 residues. The germline CDR1 and CDR2 sequences are LGHDT and YNNKEL (reference sequence). V shed 1 base and J shed 7 bases, with 8 bases lying between them. CDR3 sequence: CASSQVGGNSPLHF. The CDR3 DNA reads TGTGCCAGCAGCCAAGTGGGGGGGAATTCACCCCTCCACTTT.

The chain carries TRBV5-5 and TRBJ2-7; 7 bases match TRBD2. V shed 0 bases, J shed 4 bases, and the junction held 10 bases outside the gene matches. This CDR3 region has 16 residues. CDR1 is SGHKS, CDR2 YYEKEE, per germline (reference sequence). Written as DNA, the CDR3 is TGTGCCAGCAGCTTGGCCTTGGGCCCCGGGGGGTACGAGCAGTACTTC. It is translated as CASSLALGPGGYEQYF.

V and J are TRBV7-3 and TRBJ2-4; D is perhaps TRBD1 (7 bases). This CDR3 is built from 15 residues. Germline V gene lookup returns CDR1 SGHTA and CDR2 FQGTGA. Between the trimmed V and J ends, which lost 5 bases and 4 bases, there was a span of 15 bases. CDR3 sequence (DNA): TGTGCCAGCAGCCCCGGGGGACAGCTAAAAAACATTCAGTACTTC. Protein: CASSPGGQLKNIQYF.

The chain employs TRBV5-8 and TRBJ2-3; 7 nucleotides match TRBD1. This CDR3 region has 16 residues. Germline CDR1 and CDR2: SGHTS and YDEGEE. The ends lost 0 bases at V and 2 bases at J; junction bases unmatched: 6. The CDR3 DNA sequence: TGTGCCAGCAGCTTGGGGGACAGAGCCGACACAGATACGCAGTATTTT. Its translation: CASSLGDRADTDTQYF.

The rearrangement links TRBV30 to TRBJ1-1, with D possibly matching TRBD1 (6 bases). The V gene lost 5 bases and the J gene lost 4 bases, with 14 bases spanning the gap. The CDR3 consists of 13 residues. Germline V gene sequence: CDR1 GTSNPN, CDR2 SVGIG (reference sequence). In DNA form, the CDR3 reads TGTGCCTGGGAACAAATCAGGGGCACTGAAGCTTTCTTT. It codes for CAWEQIRGTEAFF.

CDR3 bases: TGTGCCAGCTCACGCGGGACTAGCCTTAACAATGAGCAGTTCTTC. Protein product: CASSRGTSLNNEQFF. The chain uses TRBV18 and TRBJ2-1; 9 bases fit TRBD2. Germline trimming cut 4 bases from V and 5 bases from J; bases unmatched to any gene: 6. In germline, CDR1 is KGHSH, CDR2 LQKENI. CDR3 length equals 15 residues.

This rearrangement joins TRBV28 to TRBJ2-7; a weak D match, TRBD1 (5 bases). Looked up from germline, CDR1 is MDHEN and CDR2 is SYDVKM. The CDR3 spans 13 residues. Trimming stripped 7 bases from V and 2 bases from J, with 12 bases between. CDR3 residues: CASNPGFAYEQYF. Here the CDR3 DNA reads TGTGCCAGCAATCCAGGGTTTGCCTACGAGCAGTACTTC.

The chain has TRBV7-3 and TRBJ1-5; no reliable D call. Germline V lookup: CDR1 SGHTA, CDR2 FQGTGA. V lost 2 bases to trimming and J lost 9 bases, with 11 bases between them. The CDR3 has 13 amino acids. The CDR3 is CASSLQVNGPQHF. CDR3 nucleotide sequence: TGTGCCAGCAGCTTACAGGTGAACGGGCCCCAGCATTTT.

CDR3 DNA sequence: TGTGCCAGCAGCTATACAGCGGGAGGCCCCGATACGCAGTATTTT. Protein sequence: CASSYTAGGPDTQYF. The chain joins TRBV5-4 to TRBJ2-3, with 9 bases identical to TRBD2. Germline CDR1 and CDR2: SGHNT and YYREEE (reference sequence). V lost 3 bases, J lost 6 bases, and 8 bases stayed unmatched. This CDR3 is built from 15 residues.

This clone was picked up many times. The chain employs TRBV19 and TRBJ2-7; a weak D match, TRBD1 (6 bases). Trimming stripped 0 bases from V and 3 bases from J, with 18 bases between. The length of the CDR3 is 17 residues. CDR1 is LNHDA and CDR2 is SQIVND in the germline V gene (reference sequence). The CDR3 coding sequence is TGTGCCAGTAGTATAGAAAAGGTGGGCCAGGGGCGCTACGAGCAGTACTTC. This encodes CASSIEKVGQGRYEQYF.

This clone was recorded only once. The gene calls are TRBV28 and TRBJ1-2, with 9 positions matching TRBD1. Germline-derived CDR1 and CDR2 are MDHEN and SYDVKM. The CDR3 has 16 amino acids. V lost 5 bases, J lost 8 bases, and 15 bases stayed unmatched. The CDR3 loop reads CASSPLFGQGSAGYTF. The CDR3 bases are TGTGCCAGCAGTCCGCTATTCGGACAGGGGTCGGCCGGCTACACCTTC.